This T cell receptor (beta chain) was sequenced during a study of T cell responses to AZD1222 COVID-19 vaccine. This clone appeared once. Its antigen is currently unknown. Study findings and constraints: Regions left unmutated in variants are reportedly the target of nearly half of spike-specific TCRs.

The CDR3 spans 14 residues. V lost 0 bases and J 0 bases, leaving 6 bases between the germline ends. Germline CDR1 reads SGHVS; CDR2 reads FQNEAQ. Here immunoSEQ multiplex PCR was the method, and the copy in TCRdb shows in-frame clones only, minus some. Of roughly 55,000 clones detected, around 92% appear once; the ten largest clones hold approximately 2%. V and J are TRBV7-8 and TRBJ2-7; no clear D. Specimen: peripheral blood, collected on day 0 of AZD1222 vaccination. This clonotype was obtained from an adult in good health. The CDR3 loop is CASSLAGPSYEQYF. CDR3 in DNA: TGTGCCAGCAGCTTAGCAGGGCCCTCCTACGAGCAGTACTTC.